The TCR beta chain described here comes from a study of T cells in Graves' hyperthyroidism and ophthalmopathy. Turning to the study itself: Once the initial diagnosis was made, peripheral blood was obtained before any treatment.

Study observations and caveats: Appearing also in blood were most of the thyroid clonotypes expanded above 0.001.

The TCR beta CDR3 regions underwent amplification using RNA transcripts as the source. First-round RT-PCR of the TCR CDR3 relied on the HTBI primer set. Using its own MiXCR run on the multiplex PCR reads, TCRdb lists one record per CDR3 protein. The sample yields around 300,000 distinct CDR3 sequences, around 13% seen once. Exclusion criteria comprised uncontrolled infection, other autoimmune disease, pregnancy or lactation. Fresh peripheral blood, roughly 9.6 ml, was the source of the PBMCs. Trimming removed 3 bases at V and 4 bases at J, with 11 bases between. The length of the CDR3 is 15 residues. The germline V gene encodes CDR1 KGHDR and CDR2 SFDVKD. This clonotype was seen ten or more times. Its target is unknown.

V and J are TRBV24-1 and TRBJ2-2; D tentatively fits TRBD1 or TRBD2 (5 bases each). Specimen: blood. The clonotype comes from a woman aged 40 to 50 with Graves' ophthalmopathy. CDR3: CATSDNRDPTGELFF. CDR3 nucleotides: TGTGCCACCAGTGATAACCGGGACCCCACCGGGGAGCTGTTTTTT.